This TCR beta chain was recovered during a study of T-cell memory formation after mild COVID-19. This clonotype came up many times. This CDR3 contains 17 residues. The V and J ends lost 6 bases and 5 bases, in that order; junction bases with no gene match: 14. UMIs and sample barcodes were carried by the TCR alpha and TCR beta cDNA libraries that 5'RACE produced using constant-segment primers. TCRdb re-called the 5' RACE reads with MiXCR, one entry per CDR3 protein. The sample has 500,000 to 650,000 distinct CDR3 sequences, roughly 20% seen once. The sample taken for sequencing was PBMCs or a T cell subset sorted from them (not recorded which). This TCR derives from an adult woman who had mild COVID-19 (a few samples of this study predate the infection). Cell type and time point are not known. The V and J genes are TRBV12-3 or TRBV12-4 and TRBJ2-5, with TRBD2 identical over 11 bases. CDR3 loop: CASSPSGGTQELETQYF. The CDR3 nucleotides are TGTGCCAGCAGCCCTAGCGGGGGGACCCAAGAGTTGGAGACCCAGTACTTC.